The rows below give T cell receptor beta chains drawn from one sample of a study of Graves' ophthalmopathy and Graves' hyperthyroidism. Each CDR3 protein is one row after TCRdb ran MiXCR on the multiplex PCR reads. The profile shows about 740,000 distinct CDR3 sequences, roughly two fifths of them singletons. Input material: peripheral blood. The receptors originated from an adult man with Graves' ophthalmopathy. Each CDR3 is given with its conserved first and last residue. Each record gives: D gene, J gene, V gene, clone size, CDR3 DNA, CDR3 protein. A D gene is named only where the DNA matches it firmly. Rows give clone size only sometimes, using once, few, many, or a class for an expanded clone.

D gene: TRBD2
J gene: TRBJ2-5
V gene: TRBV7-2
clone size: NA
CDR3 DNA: TGTGCCAGCAGCATTCTAGCGGGGGGCGGGGAGACCCAGTACTTC
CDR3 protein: CASSILAGGGETQYF

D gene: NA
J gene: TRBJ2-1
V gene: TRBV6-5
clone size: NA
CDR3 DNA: TGTGCCAGCAGTTCTCGTAATGAGCAGTTCTTC
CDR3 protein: CASSSRNEQFF

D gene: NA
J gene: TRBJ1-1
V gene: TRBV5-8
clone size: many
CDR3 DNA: TGTGCCAGCAGCTTGGTGGGCAGGGTCACTGAAGCTTTCTTT
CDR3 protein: CASSLVGRVTEAFF

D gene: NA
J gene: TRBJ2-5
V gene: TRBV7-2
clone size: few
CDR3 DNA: TGTGCCAGCAGCCATAGGTCTAACCAAGAGACCCAGTACTTC
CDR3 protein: CASSHRSNQETQYF

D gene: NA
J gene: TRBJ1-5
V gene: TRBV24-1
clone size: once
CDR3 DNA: TGTGCCACCAGTGCACCGCAGACAGGACGCAATCAGCCCCAGCATTTT
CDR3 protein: CATSAPQTGRNQPQHF

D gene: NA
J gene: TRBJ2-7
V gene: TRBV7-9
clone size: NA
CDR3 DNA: TGTGCCAGCAGCGCGATCGGGGTAGTGGGAGCCTACGAGCAGTACTTC
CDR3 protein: CASSAIGVVGAYEQYF

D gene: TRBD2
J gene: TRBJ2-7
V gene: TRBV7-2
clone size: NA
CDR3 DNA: TGTGCCAGCAGCTTCACTAGCGGCCCTTCCTACGAGCAGTACTTC
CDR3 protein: CASSFTSGPSYEQYF

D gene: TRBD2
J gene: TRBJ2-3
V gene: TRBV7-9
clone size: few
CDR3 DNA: TGTGCCAGCAGCTTAGGGACTAGCGGGAGCACAGATACGCAGTATTTT
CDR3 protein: CASSLGTSGSTDTQYF

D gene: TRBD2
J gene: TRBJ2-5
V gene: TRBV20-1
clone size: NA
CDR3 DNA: TGCAGTGCGGGTCGGGGGGAGGACCAAGAGACCCAGTACTTC
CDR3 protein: CSAGRGEDQETQYF

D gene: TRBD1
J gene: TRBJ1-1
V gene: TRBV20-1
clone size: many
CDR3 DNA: TGCAGTGCCATTGGTAGGGGGCGGACTGAAGCTTTCTTT
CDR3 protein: CSAIGRGRTEAFF

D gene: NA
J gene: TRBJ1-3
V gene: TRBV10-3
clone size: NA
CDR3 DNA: TGTGCCAGCAGCAAAAAGGGTAGTTTTGGAAACACCATATATTTT
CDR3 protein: CASSKKGSFGNTIYF

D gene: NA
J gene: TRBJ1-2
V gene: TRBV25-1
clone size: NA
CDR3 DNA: TGTGCCAGCATCCACGAAGGTACGGGCTATGGCTACACCTTC
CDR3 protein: CASIHEGTGYGYTF

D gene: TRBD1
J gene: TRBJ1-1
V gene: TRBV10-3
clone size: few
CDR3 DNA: TGTGCCAGCAGGTTGACAGGGATAAACACTGAAGCTTTCTTT
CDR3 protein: CASRLTGINTEAFF

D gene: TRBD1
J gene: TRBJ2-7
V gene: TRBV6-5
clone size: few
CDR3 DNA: TGTGCCAGCAGCAGAGACAGGGGGCCGGAGCCCGAGCAGTACTTC
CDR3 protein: CASSRDRGPEPEQYF

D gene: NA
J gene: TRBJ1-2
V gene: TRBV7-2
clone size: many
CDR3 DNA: TGTGCCAGCAGCCCGGCGCAGGGAGGTCGGTATGGCTACACCTTC
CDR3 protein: CASSPAQGGRYGYTF

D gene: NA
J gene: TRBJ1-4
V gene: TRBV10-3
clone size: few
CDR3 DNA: TGTGCCAGCAGCCGGACAAGTAATGAAAAACTGTTTTTT
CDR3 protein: CASSRTSNEKLFF

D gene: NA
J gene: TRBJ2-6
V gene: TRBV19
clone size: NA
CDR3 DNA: NA
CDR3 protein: CASSWGTGTNVPTF

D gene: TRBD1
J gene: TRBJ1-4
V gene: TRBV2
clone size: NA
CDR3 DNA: TGTGCCAGCAGTGGGGGCAGACAGGGGGCCCTAGTCGAAAAACTGTTTTTT
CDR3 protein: CASSGGRQGALVEKLFF

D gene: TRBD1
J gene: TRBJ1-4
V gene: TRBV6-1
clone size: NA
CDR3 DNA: TGTGCCAGCAGTACCCTTGCAGGGGGAAATGAAAAACTGTTTTTT
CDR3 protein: CASSTLAGGNEKLFF

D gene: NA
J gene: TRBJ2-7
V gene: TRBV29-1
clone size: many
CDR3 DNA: TGCAGCGTTATCCACAGTAACACCTACGAGCAGTACTTC
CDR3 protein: CSVIHSNTYEQYF

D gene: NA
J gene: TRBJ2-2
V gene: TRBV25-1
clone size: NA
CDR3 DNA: TGTGCCGGCAGTTTAGCAAGACAGACCGGGGAGCTGTTTTTT
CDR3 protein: CAGSLARQTGELFF

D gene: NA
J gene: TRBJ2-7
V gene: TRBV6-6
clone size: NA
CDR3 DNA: TGTGCCAGCAGTGAAATCGGGGGACCCTACGAGCAGTACTTC
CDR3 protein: CASSEIGGPYEQYF

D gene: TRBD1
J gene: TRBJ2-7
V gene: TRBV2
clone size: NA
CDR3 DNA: TGTGCCAGCAGCCCAAGGACAGGGGCATCGTCATACGAGCAGTACTTC
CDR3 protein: CASSPRTGASSYEQYF

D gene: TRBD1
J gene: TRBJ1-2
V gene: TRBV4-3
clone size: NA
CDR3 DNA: TGCGCCAGCAGCCACACAGGGGGTGAGGGCTACACCTTC
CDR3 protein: CASSHTGGEGYTF

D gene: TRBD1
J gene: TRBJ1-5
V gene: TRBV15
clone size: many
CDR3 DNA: TGTGCCACCAGCAGAGATTCTGACAGGGCGGATCAGCCCCAGCATTTT
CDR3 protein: CATSRDSDRADQPQHF

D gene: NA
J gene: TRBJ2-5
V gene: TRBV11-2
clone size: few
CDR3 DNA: TGTGCCAGCAGCTTACATACAGTCCAAGAGACCCAGTACTTC
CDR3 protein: CASSLHTVQETQYF

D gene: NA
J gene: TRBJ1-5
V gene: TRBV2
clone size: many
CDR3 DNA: TGTGCCAGCATGGGCAGGGGCAATCAGCCCCAGCATTTT
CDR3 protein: CASMGRGNQPQHF

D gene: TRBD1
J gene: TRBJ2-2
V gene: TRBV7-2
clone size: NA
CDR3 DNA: TGTGCCAGCAGCTCAACACTAACGAGGGGGCTTAGCGGGGAGCTGTTTTTT
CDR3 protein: CASSSTLTRGLSGELFF

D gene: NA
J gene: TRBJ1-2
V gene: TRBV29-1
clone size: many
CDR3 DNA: TGCAGCGTCGGAACAGGGATTCGTGGCTACACCTTC
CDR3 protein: CSVGTGIRGYTF

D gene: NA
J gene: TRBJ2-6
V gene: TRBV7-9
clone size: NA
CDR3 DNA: TGTGCCAGCAGCTCGTTCGACGGCCTCTCTGGGGCCAACGTCCTGACTTTC
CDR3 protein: CASSSFDGLSGANVLTF

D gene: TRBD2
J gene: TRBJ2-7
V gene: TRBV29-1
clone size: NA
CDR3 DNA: TGCAGCGTTGAAGGCGGGGGGTCGGGTACCTACGAGCAGTACTTC
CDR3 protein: CSVEGGGSGTYEQYF

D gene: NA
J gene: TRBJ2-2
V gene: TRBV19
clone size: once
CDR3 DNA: TGTGCCAGTAGTATGCGAGGGGCGAACACCGGGGAGCTGTTTTTT
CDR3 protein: CASSMRGANTGELFF

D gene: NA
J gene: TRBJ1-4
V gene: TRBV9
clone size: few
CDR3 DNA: TGTGCCAGCAGCGTGGGGATACAGATGGGCCATGAAAAACTGTTTTTT
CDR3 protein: CASSVGIQMGHEKLFF

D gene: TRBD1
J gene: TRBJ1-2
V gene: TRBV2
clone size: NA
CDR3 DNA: TGTGCTAGCTTGGGACAGGGGGCTGGTCGGGGCTACACCTTC
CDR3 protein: CASLGQGAGRGYTF

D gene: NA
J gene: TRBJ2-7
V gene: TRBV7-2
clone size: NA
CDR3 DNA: TGTGCCAGCAGCTTAACGATGGAGTTAACAAAGCAGTACTTC
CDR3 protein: CASSLTMELTKQYF

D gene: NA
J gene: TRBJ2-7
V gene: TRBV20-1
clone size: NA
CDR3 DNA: TGCAGTGCTACTTTATCTAGCGCGATCTCCTACGAGCAGTACTTC
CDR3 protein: CSATLSSAISYEQYF

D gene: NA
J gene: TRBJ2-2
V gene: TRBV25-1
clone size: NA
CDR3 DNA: TGTGCCAGCAGCCACTCAGGTGGGGCGATTGATACCGGGGAGCTGTTTTTT
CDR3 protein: CASSHSGGAIDTGELFF

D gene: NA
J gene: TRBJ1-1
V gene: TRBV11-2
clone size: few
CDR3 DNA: TGTGCCAGCAGCCCTAGGGGGGTGGATGAAGCTTTCTTT
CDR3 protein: CASSPRGVDEAFF

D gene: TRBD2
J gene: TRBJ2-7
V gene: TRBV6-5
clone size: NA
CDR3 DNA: TGTGCCAGCAGTTACTCGACTAGCGGGAGGAAAAAGTACGAGCAGTACTTC
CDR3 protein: CASSYSTSGRKKYEQYF

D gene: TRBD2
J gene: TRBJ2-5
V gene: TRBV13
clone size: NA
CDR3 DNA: TGTGCCAGCAGCTTAGGGGGAGGGTTCGATGTGACCCAGTACTTC
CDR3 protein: CASSLGGGFDVTQYF

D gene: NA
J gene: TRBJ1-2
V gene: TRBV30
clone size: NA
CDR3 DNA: TGTGCCTGGGCAGGGTTTGGCTATGGCTACACCTTC
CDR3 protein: CAWAGFGYGYTF

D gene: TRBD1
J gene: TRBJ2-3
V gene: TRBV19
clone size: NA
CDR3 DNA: TGTGCCAGTAGGACAGGGGTCACCACAGATACGCAGTATTTT
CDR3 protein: CASRTGVTTDTQYF

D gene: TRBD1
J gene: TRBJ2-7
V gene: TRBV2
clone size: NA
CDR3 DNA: TGTGCAGAGGGACAGGGGGCCAACGAGCAGTACTTC
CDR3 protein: CAEGQGANEQYF

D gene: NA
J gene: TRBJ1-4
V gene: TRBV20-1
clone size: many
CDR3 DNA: TGCAGTGCTAGAGATCTAGCGACAGGAGGAAAACTGTTTTTT
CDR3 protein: CSARDLATGGKLFF

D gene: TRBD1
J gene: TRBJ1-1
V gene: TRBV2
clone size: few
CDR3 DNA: TGTGCCAGCGAAGGACAGGTGAACACTGAAGCTTTCTTT
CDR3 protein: CASEGQVNTEAFF

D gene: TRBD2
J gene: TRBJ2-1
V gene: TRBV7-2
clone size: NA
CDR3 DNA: TGTGCCGGCAGCTCGGGACTAGCGGGAAGCAATGAGCAGTTCTTC
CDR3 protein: CAGSSGLAGSNEQFF

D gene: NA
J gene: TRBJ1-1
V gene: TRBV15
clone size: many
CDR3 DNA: TGTGCCACCAGCAGTATCAACGCCGCTTCGGAAGCTTTCTTT
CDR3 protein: CATSSINAASEAFF

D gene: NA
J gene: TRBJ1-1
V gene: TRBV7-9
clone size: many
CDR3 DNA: TGTGCCAGCAGCAACGATTGGAACACTGAAGCTTTCTTT
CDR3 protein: CASSNDWNTEAFF

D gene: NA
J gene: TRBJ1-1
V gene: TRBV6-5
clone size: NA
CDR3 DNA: TGTGCCAGCAGTTTAGCCGTTAACTCTGAAGCTTTCTTT
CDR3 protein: CASSLAVNSEAFF